What follows are 21 T cell receptor beta chains derived from one specimen sequenced in a study of Graves' ophthalmopathy and Graves' hyperthyroidism. The authors amplified TCR beta CDR3 regions from RNA transcripts. HTBI-primed RT-PCR formed the first round, and a multiplex PCR formed the second. TCRdb reprocessed the multiplex PCR reads via MiXCR and lists one record per CDR3 protein. The data hold about 550,000 distinct CDR3 sequences, with under 45% observed a single time. Sample: peripheral blood or thyroid tissue (not recorded which). These receptors all come from an adult man with Graves' hyperthyroidism.

There are many counts of this clonotype. The chain employs TRBV5-6 and TRBJ2-2; 11 bases map to TRBD1. Germline CDR1 is SGHDT and CDR2 is YYEEEE. The CDR3 runs to 16 residues. The V segment lost 4 bases and the J segment 5 bases; nucleotides outside the gene matches: 7. The CDR3: CASSLDRGRRTGELFF. The CDR3 nucleotides are TGTGCCAGCAGCCTGGACAGGGGGCGGCGTACCGGGGAGCTGTTTTTT. Based on the CDR3 plus reference TRBV5-6 and TRBJ2-2, the full variable domain is DAGVTQSPTHLIKTRGQQVTLRCSPKSGHDTVSWYQQALGQGPQFIFQYYEEEERQRGNFPDRFSGHQFPNYSSELNVNALLLGDSALYLCASSLDRGRRTGELFFGEGSRLTVL.

Only one count was recorded for this clonotype. This chain joins TRBV7-3 and TRBJ1-6; D gene uncertain. Trimming took 11 bases from V and 3 from J, leaving 17 bases between them. CDR1 is SGHTA and CDR2 is FQGTGA in the germline V gene. The CDR3 extends over 15 amino acids. CDR3 in DNA: TGTGCCTGGAGAAGTTCAGCAGTCTATAATTCACCCCTCCACTTT. Its translation: CAWRSSAVYNSPLHF.

This clonotype has only a few counts. This chain connects TRBV14 to TRBJ1-1; D is uncertain. The CDR3 is 13 amino acids. Germline CDR1 SGHDN, CDR2 FVKESK. Trimming stripped 0 bases from V and 5 bases from J, with 7 bases between. CDR3 bases: TGTGCCAGCAGCCAAGACGGGTGGACTGAAGCTTTCTTT. This codes for CASSQDGWTEAFF.

This clonotype has a count of ten or more. The V and J genes are TRBV4-1 and TRBJ1-1, with TRBD1 as a possible D gene (6 bases). The V and J ends lost 2 bases and 3 bases respectively, with 13 bases between them. CDR1 is MGHRA, CDR2 YSYEKL, per germline. The CDR3 sequence is 15 residues long. The CDR3 loop is CASSQLMDSHTEAFF. CDR3 in DNA: TGCGCCAGCAGCCAATTGATGGACAGTCACACTGAAGCTTTCTTT.

Concerning this clonotype itself: One base away lies a much larger clone, so this may be a sequencing read error. The chain combines TRBV7-9 with TRBJ2-7; D assignment may be TRBD1 or TRBD2 (5 bases each). The CDR3 length is 16 residues. Germline V gene sequence: CDR1 SEHNR, CDR2 FQNEAQ (reference sequence). Trimming stripped 6 bases from V and 4 bases from J, with 22 bases between. CDR3 nucleotides: TGTGCCAGCAGGCCAACCGGGGCAGGGTCCTTATACGAGCAGTACTTC. It codes for CASRPTGAGSLYEQYF.

There are a few counts of this clonotype. V and J are TRBV24-1 and TRBJ2-5; 14 bases are shared with TRBD2. The last part of the DNA fits TRBJ2-1 better; the J call may be wrong. CDR1 KGHDR and CDR2 SFDVKD come from the germline V gene. The CDR3 totals 17 residues. The CDR3 reads CATSDPGTSGRINEQFF. The CDR3, as DNA: TGTGCCACCAGTGATCCCGGGACTAGCGGGAGAATCAATGAGCAGTTCTTC.

A few counts support this clonotype. The rearrangement links TRBV5-6 to TRBJ2-5; 8 bases map to TRBD2. Looked up from germline, CDR1 is SGHDT and CDR2 is YYEEEE. The CDR3 runs 16 residues. Losses at the gene ends were 0 bases for V and 1 base for J; bases not matched to a gene: 5. This CDR3 reads CASSLGARGVQETQYF. As DNA, the CDR3 is TGTGCCAGCAGCTTGGGGGCGCGGGGGGTCCAAGAGACCCAGTACTTC.

This chain links TRBV2 with TRBJ1-3; D is possibly TRBD1 (6 bases). The V and J ends lost 6 bases and 1 base respectively, with 13 bases between them. CDR1 is SNHLY and CDR2 is FYNNEI in the germline V gene. The length of the CDR3 is 15 residues. The CDR3, as DNA: TGTGCCAGCAGCACCGGGACATCGTCTGGAAACACCATATATTTT. This gives the protein CASSTGTSSGNTIYF.

The CDR3 region has the DNA TGTGCCAGCAGGTCGCCGGGGAAAACGAACCTCGCCTATGGCTACACCTTC. Translating it yields CASRSPGKTNLAYGYTF. This sequence joins TRBV2 and TRBJ1-2; D uncertain. The germline V gene encodes CDR1 SNHLY and CDR2 FYNNEI. V was shortened by 6 bases and J by 4 bases, with 24 bases between the two germline ends. The CDR3 runs to 17 residues.

In its sample, this clonotype was seen a few times. The V call is TRBV6-6, the J call TRBJ1-3; D gene unclear. Trimming took 2 bases from V and 0 from J, leaving 11 bases between them. The germline V gene has CDR1 MNHNY and CDR2 SVGAGI (reference sequence). The CDR3 spans 16 residues. CDR3 sequence: CASSYKSSDSGNTIYF. The CDR3 DNA is TGTGCCAGCAGTTACAAGTCCAGCGACTCTGGAAACACCATATATTTT.

The chain recombines TRBV2 with TRBJ1-1; 8 bases are a match to TRBD1. This CDR3 is built from 14 residues. From germline, CDR1 is SNHLY and CDR2 FYNNEI. V trimming: 7 bases; J trimming: 3 bases; junction bases outside the gene matches: 7. The CDR3 DNA follows: TGTGCCAGCAAGCGACAGGGGCTGGACACTGAAGCTTTCTTT. It translates to CASKRQGLDTEAFF.

The rearrangement uses TRBV7-8 and TRBJ2-6, with D perhaps matching TRBD2 (5 bases). Trimming shortened V by 1 base and J by 3 bases, and 13 bases separated the two germline ends. The CDR3 is 17 residues long. From germline, CDR1 is SGHVS and CDR2 FQNEAQ. CDR3 in DNA: TGTGCCAGCAGCTTAGGGACTGCCGTTTTTGGGGCCAACGTCCTGACTTTC. Its translation: CASSLGTAVFGANVLTF.

There are a few counts of this clonotype. The V and J genes are TRBV20-1 and TRBJ1-2; 7 bases are shared with TRBD1. CDR1 DFQATT and CDR2 SNEGSKA come from the germline V gene (reference sequence). Trimming cost V 5 bases and J 2 bases; bases outside gene matches: 5. This CDR3 region has 13 residues. CDR3 in amino acids: CSAGSQGNYGYTF. The CDR3 DNA follows: TGCAGTGCTGGATCACAGGGGAACTATGGCTACACCTTC.

The V and J genes are TRBV11-1 and TRBJ2-1, with 7 bases identical to TRBD2. The germline gives CDR1 SGHAT, CDR2 FQDESV (reference sequence). Unmatched junction bases numbered 15, after V lost 5 bases and J lost 5 bases. CDR3 size: 17 residues. The CDR3: CASSRDSFGGMNNEQFF. The CDR3 nucleotides are TGTGCCAGCAGCCGCGACAGTTTCGGGGGGATGAACAATGAGCAGTTCTTC.

This clonotype was seen ten or more times. This chain connects TRBV12-3 or TRBV12-4 to TRBJ1-2, with 7 bases identical to TRBD1. J gave up 6 bases and V 5 bases, and 9 bases lay outside the gene matches. The CDR3 runs 14 residues. The CDR3 is CASSTAGGQNGYTF. CDR3 sequence (DNA): TGTGCCAGCAGTACTGCAGGGGGACAGAATGGCTACACCTTC.

J is TRBJ2-3 and V is TRBV12-3 or TRBV12-4; possible D gene TRBD2, 6 bases. This CDR3 comprises 16 residues. Trimming took off 3 bases at V and 1 base at J, with 14 bases between the two ends. The CDR3 is CASSFPRGGGTDTQYF. The CDR3 nucleotides read TGTGCCAGCAGTTTCCCGCGGGGTGGAGGCACAGATACGCAGTATTTT.

This clonotype was counted at least ten times. J is TRBJ2-5 and V is TRBV11-2; D uncertain. Trimming shortened V by 1 base and J by 2 bases, and 11 bases separated the two germline ends. CDR3 length equals 15 residues. The germline gives CDR1 SGHAT, CDR2 FQNNGV. The CDR3 bases are TGTGCCAGCAGCTTAGCCTCGCTGAGTCAAGAGACCCAGTACTTC. This sequence encodes CASSLASLSQETQYF.

In regard to this clonotype: Being one base from a much bigger clone, this may be a read error. This sequence joins TRBV6-1 and TRBJ2-5; perhaps D is TRBD1 or TRBD2 (5 bases each). Trimming took 5 bases from V and 4 from J, leaving 14 bases between them. This CDR3 is built from 14 residues. Germline lookup yields CDR1 MNHNS and CDR2 SASEGT. The CDR3 region has the DNA TGTGCCAGCAGTTACCCGTACGGGACAGAGACCCAGTACTTC. Amino acids: CASSYPYGTETQYF.

Ten or more counts support this clonotype. The chain carries TRBV10-3 and TRBJ2-5, with D possibly TRBD1 on 7 matching bases. Trimming shortened V by 0 bases and J by 2 bases, and 13 bases separated the two germline ends. Germline loops: CDR1 ENHRY, CDR2 SYGVKD. This CDR3 is 16 amino acids long. CDR3 nucleotide sequence: TGTGCCATCAGTGAGTCGCGGGACAGCCTTCAAGAGACCCAGTACTTC. It is translated as CAISESRDSLQETQYF.

This clonotype appeared once. A much bigger clone sits one base away, suggesting this may be a read error. The rearrangement uses TRBV24-1 and TRBJ1-2; 7 bases line up with TRBD1. The germline CDR1 and CDR2 sequences are KGHDR and SFDVKD. This CDR3 is built from 13 residues. Trimming at V came to 4 bases and at J to 8 bases, leaving 6 bases not matched to a gene. CDR3 DNA: TGTGCCACCAGTGAATTAGGGGGCGAGGGCTACACCTTC. This codes for CATSELGGEGYTF.

This clonotype was picked up many times. The rearrangement links TRBV12-3 or TRBV12-4 to TRBJ2-7; tentative D call: TRBD2 (7 bases). V gave up 4 bases and J gave up 4 bases, with 14 bases separating them. This CDR3 has 14 amino acids. CDR3: CASSWGGLPYEQYF. The CDR3 coding sequence is TGTGCCAGCAGTTGGGGGGGGCTTCCATACGAGCAGTACTTC.